This T cell receptor beta chain comes out of a study of monozygotic twins with inflammatory bowel disease. Findings and caveats of the study: TCRbeta diversity (inverse Simpson) was lower in IBD patients than in healthy co-twins. IBD patients exhibited fewer clonotypes shared with other individuals than healthy twins, particularly with disease activity.

Amplification used two nested PCRs: around 15 cycles, then roughly 9 cycles, on TCRalpha/TCRbeta cDNA. TCRdb re-called the 5' RACE reads, yielding one record per CDR3 amino acid sequence without DNA. The data show some 450,000 distinct CDR3 sequences, and the top ten clones hold around 2.4%. About this clonotype: Its antigen is unidentified.

The CDR3 runs to 17 residues. Germline V gene sequence: CDR1 SGHTA, CDR2 FQGTGA. The sample was blood. The gene calls are TRBV7-3 and TRBJ2-1; TCRdb selects TRBD1, and the lack of DNA leaves this call unchecked. The origin of this receptor is a human donor with ulcerative colitis or Crohn's disease, or a healthy co-twin of an affected twin (not recorded which). CDR3 region: CASSLSGIPGLSDEQFF.